This TCR beta chain is drawn from a study of blood T cells in healthy people across ages. Overall study context: Template switching recovered approximately one barcoded beta molecule for every two T cells.

Losses at the gene ends were 7 bases for V and 2 bases for J; bases not matched to a gene: 4. Per germline, CDR1 LGHNA and CDR2 YNFKEQ. CDR3 length: 15 amino acids. This clonotype was seen only a few times. A sample-barcoded 5' primer and a J-beta primer mix were used in a second PCR of roughly 7 to 11 cycles. A single record per CDR3 protein comes from TCRdb applying MiXCR to the 5' RACE reads. The sample includes some 760,000 distinct CDR3 sequences, just under 25% of them seen just once. Isolation recovered at least 7 million PBMCs from every sample. The same data also went into a second study, on T cells of mothers and their children.

V usage is TRBV4-2 and J usage is TRBJ2-1; 11 bases map to TRBD2. The origin of this receptor is a boy younger than 18 in good health. The sequenced sample consisted of blood. CDR3 in amino acids: CASTPSGRTYNEQFF. Written as DNA, the CDR3 is TGTGCCAGCACCCCTAGCGGGAGGACCTACAATGAGCAGTTCTTC.